This TCR beta chain was identified in a study of blood T cell repertoires in COVID-19. Per the original methods: By means of reference gene primer amplification, nucleated cell counts were estimated. Produced via immunoSEQ multiplex PCR; TCRdb's table is partial and in-frame only. The DNA gave D and trimming, while V, J and clone size come from that table. Of 150,000 to 200,000 clones detected, just under 90% appear once; the ten largest clones hold about a tenth. V shed 7 bases and J 1 base; nucleotides not matched to a gene: 7. CDR1 WSHSY and CDR2 SAAADI come from the germline V gene. The CDR3 spans 15 residues.

The genes are TRBV10-2 and TRBJ1-3; TRBD1 matches 7 bases. The sequenced sample consisted of peripheral blood. This receptor was obtained from a woman aged 70-85 years with COVID-19, enrolled during active disease. The CDR3 protein is CASTWDSESGNTIYF. The CDR3 bases are TGCGCCAGCACATGGGACAGCGAATCTGGAAACACCATATATTTT.